This TCR beta chain was captured in a study of blood T cell repertoires in COVID-19. Overall study context: Material from acute and convalescent COVID-19 was sourced from the United States, Italy and Spain.

Those enrolled, adults aged roughly 18 to 100 years, came from 20 to 25 US areas. Donors were grouped by their self-reported clinical history. Germline V gene lookup returns CDR1 MDHEN and CDR2 SYDVKM. V dropped 6 bases and J dropped 3; count of bases not matched to a gene: 3. This CDR3 has 13 residues. Original analysis: Amplification of reference gene primers was used by the study to estimate nucleated cell counts. Sequenced by immunoSEQ multiplex PCR; TCRdb stores in-frame clones only, minus some. The V and J calls and clone size come from that table; D and trimming were worked out from the DNA. Seen here are around 180,000 clones, roughly nine tenths observed once, and the top ten hold under 3%. This clone was counted only a few times.

The source of this sequence is a woman between 40 and 50 years old with acute COVID-19. The chain links TRBV28 to TRBJ1-1; 8 positions match TRBD1. The sequencing input was PBMCs or T cells enriched from blood (not recorded which). CDR3 amino acids: CASSLTGDTEAFF. CDR3 in DNA: TGTGCCAGCAGCCTGACAGGGGACACTGAAGCTTTCTTT.